Given below is one T cell receptor beta chain in context. MiXCR, applied by TCRdb to the 5' RACE reads, yields one record per CDR3 protein. The sample consists of about 440,000 distinct CDR3 sequences, about 19% of them appearing once. Germline values: CDR1 SGDLS, CDR2 YYNGEE. This CDR3 contains 18 residues. Trimming cost V 0 bases and J 2 bases; bases outside gene matches: 8. This entry belongs to a study of T-cell memory formation after mild COVID-19. About the study: For the most part, TCR clusters were specific to one donor.

V usage is TRBV9 and J usage is TRBJ2-7, with TRBD2 identical over 13 bases. Input material: PBMCs or a T cell subset sorted from them (not recorded which). The source is an adult woman who had mild COVID-19 (a few samples of this study predate the infection). Cell type and time point are not known. CDR3 nucleotides: TGTGCCAGCAGCGTAGGCACAAGAACTAGCGGGAGGGCCTACGAGCAGTACTTC. Protein sequence: CASSVGTRTSGRAYEQYF.